This T cell receptor beta chain was recovered during a study of PD-1 blockade in classical Hodgkin lymphoma. Study-level results: Those achieving complete response showed baseline diversity like newly diagnosed patients. Nothing has yet pinned down what causes the repertoire differences, possibly disease activity or prior therapy. Lower baseline TCR diversity was reported for newly diagnosed patients than for healthy donors.

The time point: cycle 4 day 1 (C4D1), after more than five weeks of nivolumab. Autologous stem cell transplantation was followed by relapse in every patient, and brentuximab vedotin exposure varied. Notes on this clone: The target antigen is unknown.

Sequenced by immunoSEQ multiplex PCR; TCRdb stores in-frame clones only, minus some. The sample yields approximately 96,000 clones, more than 85% seen once. The V and J ends lost 0 bases and 3 bases, in that order; junction bases with no gene match: 1. Per the germline V gene, CDR1 is SGHNT and CDR2 is YENEEA. The CDR3 sequence is 15 residues long. The source material was peripheral blood mononuclear cells (PBMCs), sampled before the fourth cycle of nivolumab. The rearrangement links TRBV11-3 to TRBJ2-7, with 11 bases identical to TRBD1. The sequence was obtained from a human donor with classical Hodgkin lymphoma. Here the CDR3 reads CASSLDGTGGYEQYF. In DNA, the CDR3 is TGTGCCAGCAGCTTAGATGGGACAGGGGGCTACGAGCAGTACTTC.